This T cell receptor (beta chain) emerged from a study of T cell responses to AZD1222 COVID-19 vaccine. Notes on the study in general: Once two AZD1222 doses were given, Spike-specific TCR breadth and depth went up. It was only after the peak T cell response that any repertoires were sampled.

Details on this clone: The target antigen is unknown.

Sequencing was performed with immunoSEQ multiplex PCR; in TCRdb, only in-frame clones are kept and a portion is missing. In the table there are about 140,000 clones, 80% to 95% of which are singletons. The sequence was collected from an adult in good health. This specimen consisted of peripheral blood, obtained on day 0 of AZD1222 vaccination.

The CDR3 bases are TGTGCCAGCAGCGTAGTCCAAAACACCGGGGAGCTGTTTTTT. This encodes CASSVVQNTGELFF. The V call is TRBV9, the J call TRBJ2-2; D gene ambiguous. Trimming cost V 0 bases and J 2 bases, with 5 bases left between them. The CDR3 loop spans 14 amino acids. In germline, CDR1 is SGDLS, CDR2 YYNGEE.